These T cell receptor beta chains were read from a single sample in a study of blood T cell repertoires in COVID-19. TCRdb's copy holds only in-frame clones and misses some; the assay was immunoSEQ multiplex PCR. The sample yields under 300,000 clones, about 88% seen once. The specimen sequenced was peripheral blood. The receptors come from a middle-aged woman who had recovered from COVID-19. The CDR3 runs from the conserved cysteine through the conserved F or W. The D gene is left open where the match is weak. Only some rows state a clone size, as once, few, many or a class for expanded clones.

D	V	size	J	CDR3	DNA
-	TRBV2	-	TRBJ2-1	CASRAPAGEQFF	TGTGCCAGCAGGGCGCCCGCGGGTGAGCAGTTCTTC
TRBD1	TRBV6-5	-	TRBJ1-2	CASSYDRGPYYGYTF	TGTGCCAGCAGTTACGACAGGGGCCCTTACTATGGCTACACCTTC
TRBD2	TRBV24-1	-	TRBJ2-1	CATSDSSGSSYNEQFF	TGTGCCACCAGTGACTCTAGCGGGAGCTCCTACAATGAGCAGTTCTTC
-	TRBV19	-	TRBJ2-2	CATKSTGNVGAGELFF	TGTGCCACCAAATCCACGGGGAATGTCGGGGCCGGGGAGCTGTTTTTT
TRBD1	TRBV27	-	TRBJ1-1	CASTSISGTGGTEAFF	TGTGCCAGCACCTCGATCTCCGGGACAGGGGGCACTGAAGCTTTCTTT
-	TRBV6-2/TRBV6-3	-	TRBJ1-6	CASSSETPQISPLHF	TGTGCCAGCAGTTCTGAGACACCTCAGATTTCACCCCTCCACTTT
-	TRBV29-1	few	TRBJ2-3	CSVGADTQYF	TGCAGCGTTGGAGCAGATACGCAGTATTTT
-	TRBV6-6	-	TRBJ2-7	CASSYLYEQYF	TGTGCCAGCAGTTACTTATACGAGCAGTACTTC
TRBD1	TRBV7-9	many	TRBJ1-2	CASSSDRDYGYTF	TGTGCCAGCAGCTCCGACAGGGACTATGGCTACACCTTC
-	TRBV5-1	few	TRBJ1-2	CASRPPGVDGYTF	TGCGCCAGCAGACCGCCAGGGGTGGATGGCTACACCTTC
TRBD1	TRBV6-6	-	TRBJ2-7	CASSQRQGIYEQYF	TGTGCCAGCAGCCAAAGACAGGGGATCTACGAGCAGTACTTC
TRBD2	TRBV12-5	few	TRBJ2-1	CASGLVTGGPSSYNEQFF	TGTGCTAGTGGTTTGGTAACGGGGGGGCCCAGCTCCTACAATGAGCAGTTCTTC
-	TRBV2	once	TRBJ1-4	CANSRDEKLFF	TGTGCCAACTCGAGGGATGAAAAACTGTTTTTT
-	TRBV6-5	many	TRBJ1-2	CASRTTGVGNYGYTF	TGTGCCAGCAGGACGACAGGTGTAGGTAACTATGGCTACACCTTC
-	TRBV6-5	-	TRBJ2-3	CASSKLGDRQYF	TGTGCCAGCAGTAAGCTAGGGGATAGGCAGTATTTT
-	TRBV4-3	-	TRBJ1-1	CASSQDWGMNTEAFF	TGCGCCAGCAGCCAAGATTGGGGCATGAACACTGAAGCTTTCTTT
TRBD1	TRBV5-1	few	TRBJ2-7	CASSRQGNPYEQYF	TGCGCCAGCAGCCGACAGGGGAATCCCTACGAGCAGTACTTC
-	TRBV6-5	once	TRBJ2-3	CASKPQIGTDTQYF	TGTGCCAGCAAACCACAAATCGGGACAGATACGCAGTATTTT
-	TRBV7-7	-	TRBJ2-1	CASSLGGMGYNEQFF	TGTGCTAGCAGCCTAGGCGGGATGGGATACAATGAGCAGTTCTTC
TRBD1	TRBV15	-	TRBJ2-7	CATSEGTGETYEQYF	TGTGCCACCAGCGAAGGGACAGGGGAAACCTACGAGCAGTACTTC
-	TRBV30	-	TRBJ2-7	CAWSGTGSQSFSYEQYF	TGTGCCTGGAGTGGTACGGGGTCCCAGTCATTCTCCTACGAGCAGTACTTC
-	TRBV4-3	once	TRBJ2-1	CASSQVLGHNEQFF	TGCGCCAGCAGCCAAGTTTTGGGGCACAATGAGCAGTTCTTC
TRBD1	TRBV7-2	-	TRBJ1-6	CASSPTGGSSPLHF	TGTGCCAGCAGCCCAACAGGGGGTAGTTCACCCCTCCACTTT
-	TRBV7-6	-	TRBJ2-5	CASSTRTAGGETQYF	TGTGCCAGCAGCACCCGGACGGCCGGGGGAGAGACCCAGTACTTC
-	TRBV5-1	-	TRBJ2-3	CASSLDGNNGDTQYF	TGCGCCAGCAGCTTGGACGGGAACAATGGAGATACGCAGTATTTT
TRBD2	TRBV7-2	-	TRBJ2-5	CASSLSVAGGQETQYF	TGTGCCAGCAGCCTGAGCGTAGCGGGGGGCCAAGAGACCCAGTACTTC
TRBD1	TRBV2	-	TRBJ1-2	CASSDKTGGNYGYTF	TGTGCCAGCAGTGACAAGACAGGGGGAAACTATGGCTACACCTTC